The rows below give T cell receptor beta chains drawn from one sample of a study of human T cells and chemical hapten exposure. Each CDR3 protein gets one entry after TCRdb re-called the RACE reads with MiXCR. The data show 150,000 to 200,000 distinct CDR3 sequences, with around 30% seen just once and roughly 3% held by the top ten. This sample comprised whole blood, obtained in connection with sensitization to the hapten diphenylcyclopropenone (DPC). These receptors were taken from a woman aged 25-40 years with alopecia areata. Some clones in this sample may be carry-over from other donors' samples. CDR3s include the opening cysteine and the closing phenylalanine or tryptophan. D genes are given only for firm matches. Clone size is given for some rows only: seen once, a few or many times, or a class if the clone is expanded.

J gene | clone size | D gene | V gene | CDR3 protein | CDR3 DNA
TRBJ2-3 | few | TRBD2 | TRBV29-1 | CSAQTSGRQTDTQYF | TGCAGCGCCCAGACTAGCGGGAGACAGACAGATACGCAGTATTTT
TRBJ2-3 | few | . | TRBV7-2 | CASNLYADTQYF | TGTGCCAGCAACCTTTATGCGGATACGCAGTATTTT
TRBJ1-2 | . | . | TRBV6-5 | CASSYSSAGANYGYTF | TGTGCCAGCAGTTACTCGTCGGCAGGAGCTAACTATGGCTACACCTTC
TRBJ2-2 | . | . | TRBV30 | CAWSVAGTNTGELFF | TGTGCCTGGAGTGTGGCAGGAACGAACACCGGGGAGCTGTTTTTT
TRBJ2-3 | few | TRBD2 | TRBV12-3/TRBV12-4 | CASSFWDLGTSGSSYPDTQYF | TGTGCCAGCAGTTTTTGGGATTTGGGGACTAGCGGGAGTTCGTACCCAGATACGCAGTATTTT
TRBJ2-5 | . | . | TRBV7-2 | CASSLLQRTQYF | TGTGCCAGCAGCTTACTACAGCGGACCCAGTACTTC
TRBJ1-1 | . | . | TRBV4-3 | CASSQAKSNTEAFF | TGCGCCAGCAGCCAAGCCAAGTCGAACACTGAAGCTTTCTTT
TRBJ2-3 | . | . | TRBV10-2 | CASSFPPGPFTDTQYF | TGCGCCAGCAGTTTTCCTCCGGGACCCTTTACAGATACGCAGTATTTT
TRBJ2-1 | . | . | TRBV4-2 | CASSQDAVDNEQFF | TGTGCCAGCAGCCAAGATGCAGTCGACAATGAGCAGTTCTTC
TRBJ2-5 | . | . | TRBV4-3 | CASSPARDLYQETQYF | TGCGCCAGCAGCCCCGCCAGGGACTTGTACCAAGAGACCCAGTACTTC
TRBJ2-3 | few | . | TRBV29-1 | CSVGGWTDTQYF | TGCAGCGTTGGTGGGTGGACAGATACGCAGTATTTT
TRBJ2-2 | . | TRBD2 | TRBV11-2 | CASSLVGLAEVGELFF | TGTGCCAGCAGCTTAGTCGGCCTAGCGGAGGTCGGGGAGCTGTTTTTT
TRBJ1-6 | few | TRBD1 | TRBV25-1 | CASSEGDRNSPLHF | TGTGCCAGCAGTGAAGGGGACAGAAATTCACCCCTCCACTTT
TRBJ2-7 | few | TRBD1 | TRBV28 | CASSLGNPGQPYEQYF | TGTGCCAGCAGTTTAGGGAATCCGGGACAGCCTTACGAGCAGTACTTC
TRBJ1-1 | . | . | TRBV5-1 | CASSFLGQPNTEAFF | TGCGCCAGCAGCTTTCTCGGACAGCCGAACACTGAAGCTTTCTTT
TRBJ1-1 | few | . | TRBV27 | CASSPRGAAMNTEAFF | TGTGCCAGCAGTCCGAGGGGGGCAGCGATGAACACTGAAGCTTTCTTT
TRBJ1-5 | few | . | TRBV28 | CASRLIGNQPQHF | TGTGCCAGCAGGTTGATTGGCAATCAGCCCCAGCATTTT
TRBJ1-5 | . | TRBD1 | TRBV7-8 | CASSNREGEKTGIQPQHF | TGTGCCAGCAGTAATAGAGAGGGGGAGAAGACAGGGATCCAGCCCCAGCATTTT
TRBJ1-1 | . | . | TRBV20-1 | CSAMQMGTEAFF | TGCAGTGCTATGCAGATGGGAACTGAAGCTTTCTTT
TRBJ2-3 | once | . | TRBV6-2/TRBV6-3 | CASSYSSVSGADRDTQYF | TGTGCCAGCAGTTACTCCTCCGTATCCGGGGCCGACCGGGATACGCAGTATTTT
TRBJ2-3 | . | TRBD2 | TRBV29-1 | CSVESGTSPDTQYF | TGCAGCGTTGAAAGTGGGACTAGTCCCGATACGCAGTATTTT
TRBJ1-1 | . | TRBD1 | TRBV5-1 | CASSLDRGREAEAFF | TGCGCCAGCAGCTTGGATAGGGGGCGCGAGGCTGAAGCTTTCTTT
TRBJ2-7 | many | . | TRBV11-2 | CASSRSYEQYF | TGTGCCAGCAGTAGATCCTACGAGCAGTACTTC
TRBJ2-5 | few | . | TRBV9 | CASSVEGGQQTQYF | TGTGCCAGCAGCGTAGAGGGCGGTCAACAGACCCAGTACTTC
TRBJ2-7 | once | . | TRBV24-1 | CATSDGTRGYF | TGTGCCACCAGTGATGGGACAAGAGGGTACTTC
TRBJ1-2 | . | TRBD1 | TRBV27 | CASSPDRADGYTF | TGTGCCAGCAGCCCGGACAGGGCGGATGGCTACACCTTC
TRBJ1-2 | . | . | TRBV10-3 | CAISEPGNGYTF | TGTGCCATCAGTGAGCCAGGGAATGGCTACACCTTC
TRBJ1-4 | . | TRBD1 | TRBV7-2 | CASSSGQGRNEKLFF | TGTGCCAGCAGCTCCGGACAGGGAAGGAATGAAAAACTGTTTTTT
TRBJ2-5 | many | . | TRBV12-3/TRBV12-4 | CASSFWNQETQYF | TGTGCCAGCAGTTTCTGGAACCAAGAGACCCAGTACTTC
TRBJ2-1 | few | TRBD2 | TRBV28 | CASSLSSGRNEQFF | TGTGCCAGCAGTTTATCTAGCGGGAGAAATGAGCAGTTCTTC
TRBJ2-7 | . | . | TRBV7-2 | CASSLGYTVAYEQYF | TGTGCCAGCAGCTTAGGATATACAGTGGCCTACGAGCAGTACTTC
TRBJ2-3 | . | . | TRBV9 | CASSVESGPGDTQYF | TGTGCCAGCAGCGTAGAGAGTGGCCCTGGGGATACGCAGTATTTT
TRBJ2-1 | . | TRBD2 | TRBV20-1 | CSVATSGGNYNEQFF | TGCAGTGTTGCGACTAGCGGGGGAAATTACAATGAGCAGTTCTTC
TRBJ1-2 | few | . | TRBV28 | CASSAPSDRGYTF | TGTGCCAGCAGTGCCCCGTCAGACCGGGGCTACACCTTC
TRBJ2-2 | . | TRBD1 | TRBV5-4 | CASGQGAPGELFF | TGTGCCAGCGGACAGGGGGCCCCCGGGGAGCTGTTTTTT